Listed below are T cell receptor beta chains from one sample, sequenced in a study of tumor and adjacent non-tumor tissue in lung cancer. From the multiplex PCR reads, TCRdb called clonotypes with MiXCR, one entry per CDR3 protein. The sample consists of approximately 68,000 distinct CDR3 sequences, roughly 72% of them appearing once. The sequenced sample was lung tumor tissue. These receptors originate from a man in his 60s with non-small cell lung cancer. Each CDR3 is given with its conserved first and last residue. Each record gives: J gene, D gene, clone size, V gene, CDR3 DNA, CDR3 protein. The D gene is left open where the match is weak. Only part of the rows carry a size: once, few, many, or a class if the clone is expanded.

TRBJ2-2	TRBD2	NA	TRBV6-5	TGTGCCAGCAGTCCATCGGCGGGAGCGACGAGCACCGGGGAAGTGTTTTTT	CASSPSAGATSTGEVFF
TRBJ2-1	TRBD2	NA	TRBV5-6	TGTGCCAGCAGCCCGCCCCTGGGATCGAGGCTAGCGGGCTCGCTCCAATACAATGAGCAGTTCTTC	CASSPPLGSRLAGSLQYNEQFF
TRBJ1-4	NA	NA	TRBV12-3/TRBV12-4	TGTGCCAGCAGGCCCAGAGGACAGATTAAAACTAATGAAAAACTGGTTTTT	CASRPRGQIKTNEKLVF
TRBJ2-7	TRBD1	NA	TRBV20-1	TGCGGTCCCTTCATACCGACAGGGAATAACTACAAGCAGTACTTC	CGPFIPTGNNYKQYF
TRBJ2-1	TRBD2	NA	TRBV6-1	TGTGTCAGCAGCCGGACTAGCGTGGACAATGAGCAGTTCTTC	CVSSRTSVDNEQFF
TRBJ1-5	NA	NA	TRBV20-1	TGTAATGCTCAGGCGGGGATGGAACAGCCCCAGCATTTT	CNAQAGMEQPQHF
TRBJ2-1	TRBD2	NA	TRBV6-5	TGTGTCAGCAGTGATATAGCGGGAAAATTCTACAATGAGCAGTTCTTC	CVSSDIAGKFYNEQFF
TRBJ2-5	NA	once	TRBV5-4	TGTGCCAGCAGCATGAGGACGACACAAGAGACCCAGTACTTC	CASSMRTTQETQYF
TRBJ1-2	NA	NA	TRBV20-1	TGCAGTACTAGAGCGATGGAAGTTAACGCCTATGGCTACACCTTC	CSTRAMEVNAYGYTF
TRBJ2-7	TRBD1	NA	TRBV6-5	TGTGCCAGCAGTTACAGGGCTGGACAGGTTTACGAACAATACTTC	CASSYRAGQVYEQYF
TRBJ2-7	TRBD2	NA	TRBV12-5	TGTGCTAGTGGTTTGGATAAATCGGGACTAGCGGCTTCGTACGGGCAGTACTTC	CASGLDKSGLAASYGQYF
TRBJ1-5	NA	NA	TRBV12-5	TGTGCTAGTGGCCCGGACATCAATAAGAATCAGCATTTT	CASGPDINKNQHF
TRBJ1-1	NA	many	TRBV7-9	TGTGCCAGCAGATCTGGACAGCCTGAAGCTTTCTTT	CASRSGQPEAFF
TRBJ2-1	NA	NA	TRBV20-1	TGCGGTGTTTTTACTAGAAATGAGCAGTTCTTC	CGVFTRNEQFF
TRBJ2-2	TRBD1	NA	TRBV5-1	TGCGCCAGCAGCTTGGGACCCCCGGGACAGGGAGACACCGGGGAGCTGTTTTTT	CASSLGPPGQGDTGELFF
TRBJ2-7	TRBD2	NA	TRBV20-1	TGCAGTGCTTGGACTAGAGGGAGTAAAAACTCATACGAGAAGTACTTC	CSAWTRGSKNSYEKYF
TRBJ2-2	TRBD2	NA	TRBV20-1	TGCAGTGCTCCCGGGATTAGCGGGTTGTCATTCACCGGGGAGCTGTTTTTC	CSAPGISGLSFTGELFF
TRBJ2-1	TRBD2	once	TRBV6-5	TGTGCCAGCAGTTACCAGGGACTAGCAGGATATGAGCAGTTCTTC	CASSYQGLAGYEQFF
TRBJ2-2	NA	NA	TRBV6-5	TGTGTCAGCAGTCCATCGACGGGAGCGACGAACACCGGGGAGCTGTTTTTT	CVSSPSTGATNTGELFF
TRBJ2-7	NA	NA	TRBV6-5	TGTGCCGGCAGTTTAACAGTGTTGGGCGAGCAGTACTTC	CAGSLTVLGEQYF
TRBJ1-2	NA	many	TRBV6-1	TGTGCCAGCAGTGAGTGGTGGGGATCTAACTATGGCTACACCTTC	CASSEWWGSNYGYTF
TRBJ2-3	TRBD2	many	TRBV20-1	TGCAGTGCTAGCTCGGCGGGAGGGGTACAAAGAAGCACAGATACGCAGTATTTT	CSASSAGGVQRSTDTQYF
TRBJ2-2	NA	NA	TRBV12-3/TRBV12-4	TGTACCAGCAGTTTCCTACAGAACACCGGGGAGCTGTTTTTT	CTSSFLQNTGELFF
TRBJ2-3	NA	NA	TRBV11-3	TGTGCCTGCAGCTCCGGGCTAGCAGATAGCACAAATACGCACTATTTT	CACSSGLADSTNTHYF
TRBJ2-1	NA	NA	TRBV7-9	TGTGCCAGCAGCTTAGGTGGCAGGCGGTCCGGTAAGCAGTTTTTC	CASSLGGRRSGKQFF
TRBJ2-7	TRBD2	many	TRBV28	TGTGCCAGCAGCCTAGCGGTTTTGGACGAGCAGTACTTC	CASSLAVLDEQYF
TRBJ2-7	TRBD2	NA	TRBV5-4	TGTGCCAGCAGCCAAGGACTAGCGGGGGGCTACGAGCAGCACTTC	CASSQGLAGGYEQHF
TRBJ2-7	NA	NA	TRBV12-5	TGTGTTAGTGGTTTGGACACATTACGGGAGCAGTACTTC	CVSGLDTLREQYF
TRBJ1-3	NA	NA	TRBV6-1	TGTGCCGCCTACTCGTCGGGCAGGGAATACTCTGGAAACACCATATATTTT	CAAYSSGREYSGNTIYF